The 30 T cell receptor beta chains listed next were all sequenced from one sample in a study of blood T cell repertoires in COVID-19. Measured with immunoSEQ multiplex PCR; TCRdb has only the in-frame clones, and not every one. The profile shows tens of thousands of clones, about 90% of them singletons. The sequenced sample was peripheral blood. These receptors were taken from a human donor in a cohort sampled during active COVID-19.

This rearrangement joins TRBV11-3 to TRBJ2-1; tentatively, D is TRBD2 (5 bases). Trimming left V 5 bases short and J 8 bases short, with 10 bases between. Germline assignment: CDR1 SGHNT and CDR2 YENEEA. CDR3 length: 12 residues. The CDR3 DNA sequence: TGTGCCAGCAGCCCCTGGCGGGATGAGCAGTTCTTC. This sequence encodes CASSPWRDEQFF.

This chain links TRBV4-2 with TRBJ1-1; possible D gene TRBD1, 6 bases. V gave up 4 bases and J gave up 3 bases, with 12 bases separating them. The germline V gene encodes CDR1 LGHNA and CDR2 YNFKEQ. The CDR3 has 14 residues. CDR3 nucleotide sequence: TGTGCCAGCAGCCTCGGCAACAGGGACACTGAAGCTTTCTTT. Translating gives CASSLGNRDTEAFF.

The chain recombines TRBV12-2 with TRBJ2-1; the table assigns TRBD1, which was not confirmed against the DNA. TRBV12-2 is listed as a pseudogene. The CDR3 has 13 residues. This chain's CDR3 is CASRLEADSRQFF. The DNA of the CDR3 is TGTGCAAGTCGCTTAGAAGCTGACAGTCGGCAGTTCTTC.

The genes are TRBV19 and TRBJ1-5; D is perhaps TRBD1 (5 bases). The germline gives CDR1 LNHDA, CDR2 SQIVND (reference sequence). This CDR3 is 13 amino acids long. The germline V and J ends were trimmed by 6 bases and 7 bases, with 13 bases remaining between them. CDR3 amino acids: CASSAGVWQPQHF. The CDR3 nucleotides read TGTGCCAGTAGCGCGGGGGTATGGCAGCCCCAGCATTTT.

The chain employs TRBV13 and TRBJ1-1; D unclear. The CDR3 spans 13 residues. Germline V gives CDR1 PRHDT, CDR2 FYEKMQ (reference sequence). V was clipped by 5 bases and J by 4 bases, with 11 bases between them. For the CDR3, the DNA is TGTGCCAGCAGCCGGCGGAGAGGCACTGAAGCTTTCTTT. It codes for CASSRRRGTEAFF.

This clone occurred once. V and J are TRBV6-5 and TRBJ2-7; D remains ambiguous. This CDR3 has 14 residues. Germline CDR1 is MNHEY and CDR2 is SVGAGI. Trimming left V 7 bases short and J 3 bases short, with 16 bases between. CDR3 nucleotides: TGTGCCAGCACCTACGGGTCCGTCAGCTACGAGCAGTACGTC. Its translation is CASTYGSVSYEQYV.

This clone was recorded once. This chain connects TRBV3-1 (or the pseudogene TRBV3-2) to TRBJ1-2, with D perhaps TRBD1 (5 bases). The CDR3 consists of 14 residues. Trimming removed 3 bases from V and 5 bases from J, with 13 bases in between. Germline CDR1 reads LGHDT; CDR2 reads YNNKEL (reference sequence). The chain's CDR3 is CASSQGEGGYGYTF. CDR3 in DNA: TGTGCCAGCAGCCAGGGGGAGGGCGGGTATGGCTACACCTTC.

J is TRBJ2-4 and V is TRBV28; 8 positions agree with TRBD1. Germline lookup yields CDR1 MDHEN and CDR2 SYDVKM. The CDR3 runs 15 residues. With V trimmed by 5 bases and J by 1 base, 4 bases remained unmatched. The CDR3 DNA reads as TGTGCCAGCAGTCGCCAGGGGGCGGCCAAAAACATTCAGTACTTC. This sequence encodes CASSRQGAAKNIQYF. Supplemented by reference TRBV28 and TRBJ2-4, the full variable domain reads DVKVTQSSRYLVKRTGEKVFLECVQDMDHENMFWYRQDPGLGLRLIYFSYDVKMKEKGDIPEGYSVSREKKERFSLILESASTNQTSMYLCASSRQGAAKNIQYFGAGTRLSVL.

This clone was observed a few times. The chain couples TRBV6-5 to TRBJ2-1; 7 nucleotides agree with TRBD2. Germline V CDR1 and CDR2: MNHEY, SVGAGI. V gave up 6 bases and J gave up 10 bases; unmatched junction bases: 9. The CDR3 consists of 13 residues. In DNA form, the CDR3 reads TGTGCCAGCAGAGGGGACTATCTAAGGGAGCAGTTCTTC. As protein: CASRGDYLREQFF.

A single count supports this clone. The CDR3 coding sequence is TGTGCCAGCTCACCAGGGAACCAGAGGGCCCACGAGCAGTACGTC. Translating it yields CASSPGNQRAHEQYV. The rearrangement joins TRBV18 to TRBJ2-7; weak D call: TRBD2 (5 bases). Trimming removed 2 bases at V and 5 bases at J, with 16 bases between. From germline, CDR1 is KGHSH and CDR2 LQKENI. This CDR3 spans 15 amino acids.

The gene calls are TRBV24-1 and TRBJ2-3; TRBD1 aligns across 8 bases. The germline gives CDR1 KGHDR, CDR2 SFDVKD. This CDR3 region has 16 residues. The V and J ends lost 4 bases and 1 base, in that order; junction bases with no gene match: 6. The CDR3 DNA sequence: TGTGCCACCAGTGACCCGACAGGGGTTGGCACAGATACGCAGTATTTT. Translation gives CATSDPTGVGTDTQYF.

The chain couples TRBV25-1 to TRBJ2-2; D is undetermined. The CDR3 runs to 13 residues. Between the trimmed V and J ends, which lost 7 bases and 4 bases, there was a span of 10 bases. Per germline, CDR1 MGHDK and CDR2 SYGVNS. DNA of the CDR3: TGTGCCAGCAAGCCCATTAGCACCGGGGAGCTGTTTTTT. It specifies CASKPISTGELFF.

The chain carries TRBV4-3 and TRBJ1-2; perhaps TRBD1 as D (6 bases). Trimming cost V 3 bases and J 4 bases, with 9 bases left between them. CDR1 LGHNA and CDR2 YSLEER come from the germline V gene. CDR3 length equals 13 residues. The CDR3 nucleotides read TGCGCCAGCAGCCAGGACAGATTCTATGGCTACACCTTC. Amino acid sequence: CASSQDRFYGYTF.

The rearrangement links TRBV4-3 to TRBJ1-2; 7 bases line up with TRBD1. Trimming cost V 4 bases and J 2 bases; bases outside gene matches: 1. Looked up from germline, CDR1 is LGHNA and CDR2 is YSLEER. This CDR3 comprises 13 residues. The DNA for the CDR3 is TGCGCCAGCAGCCCACAGGGGAACTATGGCTACACCTTC. Its protein is CASSPQGNYGYTF.

The J gene is TRBJ2-1, the V gene TRBV7-9; 7 nucleotides align to TRBD2. Germline-derived CDR1 and CDR2 are SEHNR and FQNEAQ (reference sequence). V was clipped by 4 bases and J by 10 bases; unmatched bases: 10. The CDR3 spans 14 residues. This CDR3 reads CASSSEQREEEQFF. CDR3 nucleotide sequence: TGTGCCAGCAGCTCGGAGCAGCGGGAAGAAGAGCAGTTCTTC.

The chain joins TRBV15 to TRBJ1-4, with D tentatively TRBD1 (6 bases). The V end lost 3 bases, the J end lost 4 bases, and 15 bases lay between the germline ends. CDR1 is LNHNV and CDR2 is YYDKDF in the germline V gene (reference sequence). The CDR3 contains 16 residues. CDR3 nucleotides: TGTGCCACCAGCAGGGCAGGGGTAACTAATAATGAAAAACTGTTTTTT. Its translation: CATSRAGVTNNEKLFF.

V usage is TRBV7-6 and J usage is TRBJ2-3, with 9 bases matching TRBD2. CDR1 SGHVS and CDR2 FNYEAQ come from the germline V gene. V shed 1 base, J shed 3 bases, and the junction held 5 bases outside the gene matches. CDR3 size: 16 residues. The CDR3 DNA sequence: TGTGCCAGCAGCTTAGGTCCCCTAGCGGGGACAGATACGCAGTATTTT. Its protein product is CASSLGPLAGTDTQYF.

J is TRBJ2-2 and V is TRBV5-1, with TRBD1 as a possible D gene (5 bases). Germline CDR1 and CDR2: SGHRS and YFSETQ. The CDR3 has 17 amino acids. Trimming took off 4 bases at V and 2 bases at J, with 18 bases between the two ends. Written as DNA, the CDR3 is TGCGCCAGCAGCCCTAACCCCCAAAGGGGAAACACCGGGGAGCTGTTTTTT. Translated, it gives CASSPNPQRGNTGELFF.

This chain uses TRBV30 with TRBJ1-4; 7 bases are a match to TRBD1. The CDR3 consists of 14 residues. Germline V gene sequence: CDR1 GTSNPN, CDR2 SVGIG (reference sequence). With V trimmed by 4 bases and J by 7 bases, 9 bases remained unmatched. This CDR3 is CAWTKTGWCEKLFF. The CDR3 DNA reads as TGTGCCTGGACTAAGACAGGGTGGTGTGAAAAACTGTTTTTT.

The chain couples TRBV25-1 to TRBJ1-4; D unclear. V was cut by 2 bases and J by 6 bases, with 16 bases left in between. In germline, CDR1 is MGHDK, CDR2 SYGVNS. The CDR3 is 16 amino acids. The CDR3 DNA reads as TGTGCCAGCAGTGAAGTCGGTCGTCAGGTCTATGAAAAACTGTTTTTT. This codes for CASSEVGRQVYEKLFF.

This chain uses TRBV7-3 with TRBJ2-2; 8 bases match TRBD2. V was clipped by 4 bases and J by 7 bases; unmatched bases: 2. This CDR3 comprises 13 residues. Germline V lookup: CDR1 SGHTA, CDR2 FQGTGA. The chain's CDR3 is CASSSGTSGELFF. DNA of the CDR3: TGTGCCAGCAGCTCCGGGACTAGCGGGGAGCTGTTTTTT.

The chain joins TRBV19 to TRBJ1-2; maybe TRBD1 (6 bases). The CDR3 is made up of 13 amino acids. Germline loops: CDR1 LNHDA, CDR2 SQIVND (reference sequence). V gave up 3 bases and J gave up 7 bases, with 12 bases separating them. The CDR3 is CASSIRGSSGYTF. The CDR3 nucleotides are TGTGCCAGTAGTATCAGGGGCAGCTCTGGCTACACCTTC.

The chain recombines TRBV20-1 with TRBJ2-5, with 7 bases aligning to TRBD1. Per the germline V gene, CDR1 is DFQATT and CDR2 is SNEGSKA (reference sequence). The V gene end was trimmed by 3 bases and the J gene end by 2 bases; junction bases not matched to a gene: 3. The CDR3 runs 13 residues. Written as DNA, the CDR3 is TGCAGTGCTAGTAGGGGACAGCAAGAGACCCAGTACTTC. Translating gives CSASRGQQETQYF.

CDR3 region: CASSSSGGLREQYV. Written as DNA, the CDR3 is TGTGCCAGCAGTTCCTCAGGGGGTCTAAGGGAGCAGTACGTC. The gene calls are TRBV28 and TRBJ2-7; TRBD1 aligns across 7 bases. The germline V gene has CDR1 MDHEN and CDR2 SYDVKM. Trimming removed 4 bases from V and 7 bases from J; junction bases left unmatched: 10. This CDR3 contains 14 residues.

This clone was detected only a few times. V gene TRBV12-1 combines with J gene TRBJ2-3; the tabulated D call, TRBD2, remains unverified against the DNA. TRBV12-1 is termed a pseudogene. The CDR3 has 17 residues. CDR3 amino acids: CASSSNTAGGLKDTQYF. CDR3 DNA sequence: TGTGCCAGCAGCTCAAACACTGCGGGAGGGCTTAAAGATACGCAGTATTTT.

V gene TRBV7-9 combines with J gene TRBJ1-1, with D tentatively TRBD1 (6 bases). Deletions cut 5 bases from V and 0 bases from J, with 10 bases between. The germline gives CDR1 SEHNR, CDR2 FQNEAQ (reference sequence). CDR3 length: 14 amino acids. CDR3 in amino acids: CASSPQGMNTEAFF. The CDR3 region has the DNA TGTGCCAGCAGCCCACAGGGTATGAACACTGAAGCTTTCTTT.

The V call is TRBV28, the J call TRBJ1-5; D remains unclear. The CDR3 has 13 residues. CDR1 and CDR2 (germline): MDHEN, SYDVKM. Trimming removed 4 bases from V and 2 bases from J, with 6 bases in between. CDR3 region: CASSSVGNQPQHF. The CDR3 nucleotides are TGTGCCAGCAGTTCCGTCGGCAATCAGCCCCAGCATTTT.

CDR3 coding DNA: TGTGCCAGCAGCTTCCACCGGGGATCTTTAAACATTCAGTACTTC. It codes for CASSFHRGSLNIQYF. This sequence joins TRBV11-3 and TRBJ2-4, with D tentatively TRBD2 (5 bases). This CDR3 region has 15 residues. From germline, CDR1 is SGHNT and CDR2 YENEEA. The V gene lost 3 bases and the J gene lost 6 bases, with 15 bases spanning the gap.

This chain's CDR3 is CATLETIANYGYTF. In DNA, the CDR3 is TGTGCCACGCTAGAAACCATAGCTAACTATGGCTACACCTTC. The rearrangement joins TRBV10-3 to TRBJ1-2, with D unresolved. CDR1 is ENHRY and CDR2 is SYGVKD in the germline V gene. The CDR3 covers 14 residues. V lost 10 bases, J lost 0 bases, and 15 bases lay in between.

CDR3 amino acids: CASSKGDRAPDTQYF. In nucleotides, the CDR3 is TGTGCCAGTAGTAAGGGGGACAGGGCCCCAGATACGCAGTATTTT. V is TRBV19 and J is TRBJ2-3, with 9 bases fitting TRBD1. This CDR3 region has 15 residues. Trimming removed 4 bases from V and 4 bases from J; junction bases left unmatched: 6. The germline gives CDR1 LNHDA, CDR2 SQIVND (reference sequence).